The text below deals with one TCR beta chain. Antigen specificity is unknown. This sample is drawn from a study of vaccination and CD4 T cells after COVID-19. For the study at large: The cells were exposed to overlapping spike peptides originating from SARS-CoV-2, HCoV-NL63, HCoV-OC43 and HCoV-229E for stimulation.

With the Oncomine TCR Beta short-read assay, DNA from cultured CD4+ T cells was sequenced. Genomic DNA extraction was carried out from cultured CD4+ T cells. Each CDR3 protein gets one entry after TCRdb re-called the PCR reads with MiXCR. The repertoire holds tens of thousands of distinct CDR3 sequences, with around 43% as singletons. Treatment described: roughly 10-day PBMC culture with coronavirus spike peptide pools or control peptides (ViraFEST assay). Medium was half-exchanged with fresh IL-2 medium on days 3 and 7. The CDR3 totals 12 residues. V lost 6 bases and J 13 bases, leaving 16 bases between the germline ends. Germline V CDR1 and CDR2: MDHEN, SYDVKM.

The clonotype comes from a human donor who had recovered from COVID-19. This chain uses TRBV28 with TRBJ2-1, with D tentatively TRBD1 or TRBD2 (5 bases each). Sample: CD4+ T cells from blood, cultured in vitro. The CDR3 DNA follows: TGTGCCAGCAGCCTAGTGGGGGAACCCCAGTTCTTC. This codes for CASSLVGEPQFF.